A single sample is the source of the 31 T cell receptor beta chains below, sequenced in a study of T-cell memory formation after mild COVID-19. One entry per CDR3 protein, called by TCRdb with MiXCR from the 5' RACE reads. The table lists hundreds of thousands of distinct CDR3 sequences, approximately 13% of them singletons. Sequencing was carried out using PBMCs or a T cell subset sorted from them (not recorded which). Every receptor here comes from a man aged 18 to 30 who had mild COVID-19 (a few samples of this study predate the infection). Cell type and time point are not known.

This clonotype was picked up one time. V is TRBV6-5 and J is TRBJ1-2, with 12 bases fitting TRBD1. The CDR3 contains 15 residues. Germline loops: CDR1 MNHEY, CDR2 SVGAGI. Trimming at V came to 6 bases and at J to 8 bases, leaving 10 bases not matched to a gene. For the CDR3, the DNA is TGTGCCAGCAGAGCCCCGGGACAGGGGGCGTCCGGCTACACCTTC. It translates to CASRAPGQGASGYTF.

This chain uses TRBV18 with TRBJ1-5; possibly TRBD1 for D (5 bases). CDR3 length: 16 residues. Trimming pared 8 bases from V and 1 base from J, leaving 18 bases between. Per germline, CDR1 KGHSH and CDR2 LQKENI. The CDR3 DNA sequence: TGTGCCAGCGCAGCAACAGGTATGGGGAGCAATCAGCCCCAGCATTTT. It translates to CASAATGMGSNQPQHF.

The chain couples TRBV4-1 to TRBJ1-1; D is undetermined. V dropped 3 bases and J dropped 0 bases, with 8 bases sitting between them. This CDR3 is 14 amino acids long. The germline gives CDR1 MGHRA, CDR2 YSYEKL. CDR3 amino acids: CASSHARVNTEAFF. The CDR3 bases are TGCGCCAGCAGCCACGCCAGAGTGAACACTGAAGCTTTCTTT.

The CDR3 DNA follows: TGTGCCAGCAGTCCCAGTGGGAGCGGGGGGGCCTGGGATACGCAGTATTTT. It codes for CASSPSGSGGAWDTQYF. This chain connects TRBV6-1 to TRBJ2-3, with TRBD2 identical over 10 bases. Trimming took 5 bases from V and 6 from J; bases not matched to a gene: 14. This CDR3 spans 17 amino acids. CDR1 and CDR2 (germline): MNHNS, SASEGT.

In DNA form, the CDR3 reads TGCGCCAGCAGCTTGTTGCGGGGGGGGCCGGCCGGGGAGCTGTTTTTT. Translating gives CASSLLRGGPAGELFF. V gene TRBV5-1 combines with J gene TRBJ2-2, with TRBD2 identical over 9 bases. The CDR3 extends over 16 amino acids. Trimming took 1 base from V and 6 from J; bases not matched to a gene: 7. CDR1 and CDR2 (germline): SGHRS, YFSETQ.

This clonotype turned up a few times. The chain links TRBV13 to TRBJ2-1, with 11 bases lining up with TRBD1. The J segment lost 9 bases and the V segment lost 1 base, leaving 11 bases of the junction unmatched. The CDR3 contains 17 residues. Germline values: CDR1 PRHDT, CDR2 FYEKMQ (reference sequence). The CDR3 region has the DNA TGTGCCAGCAGCTTAGAGTGGACAGGGGGCGTTAAGAGTGAGCAGTTCTTC. As protein: CASSLEWTGGVKSEQFF. The complete variable domain, with remaining parts taken from reference TRBV13 and TRBJ2-1, reads AAGVIQSPRHLIKEKRETATLKCYPIPRHDTVYWYQQGPGQDPQFLISFYEKMQSDKGSIPDRFSAQQFSDYHSELNMSSLELGDSALYFCASSLEWTGGVKSEQFFGPGTRLTVL.

This clonotype was observed at least ten times. The chain is built from TRBV4-3 and TRBJ2-7, with a possible D match to TRBD1 (5 bases). The CDR3 totals 13 residues. V dropped 1 base and J dropped 6 bases, with 10 bases sitting between them. The germline V gene has CDR1 LGHNA and CDR2 YSLEER. CDR3 residues: CASSQVQGGEQYV. CDR3 DNA sequence: TGCGCCAGCAGCCAAGTTCAGGGTGGCGAGCAGTACGTC.

This chain uses TRBV7-9 with TRBJ2-7, with unresolved D. Germline V gives CDR1 SEHNR, CDR2 FQNEAQ (reference sequence). CDR3 size: 13 residues. V shed 5 bases and J shed 4 bases, with 12 bases lying between them. CDR3 coding DNA: TGTGCCAGCAGCATCACGGGCCCATACGAGCAGTACTTC. This codes for CASSITGPYEQYF.

The V gene is TRBV20-1, the J gene TRBJ1-2, with D hard to call. Germline loops: CDR1 DFQATT, CDR2 SNEGSKA (reference sequence). V shed 6 bases and J shed 0 bases, with 11 bases lying between them. This CDR3 is 13 amino acids long. The CDR3, as DNA: TGCAGTGCCGTGGAGGACGCTAACTATGGCTACACCTTC. It codes for CSAVEDANYGYTF.

The chain is built from TRBV12-3 or TRBV12-4 and TRBJ2-6; D unresolved. The germline V and J ends were trimmed by 2 bases and 1 base, with 6 bases remaining between them. The CDR3 has 15 amino acids. CDR3 region: CASSLRVSGANVLTF. The CDR3 DNA is TGTGCCAGCAGTTTAAGGGTTTCTGGGGCCAACGTCCTGACTTTC.

This clonotype was counted many times. The chain couples TRBV12-3 or TRBV12-4 to TRBJ2-1; weak D call: TRBD2 (7 bases). Trimming took off 5 bases at V and 5 bases at J, with 19 bases between the two ends. CDR3 length equals 16 residues. This CDR3 reads CASSALGGPTDNEQFF. CDR3 sequence (DNA): TGTGCCAGCAGTGCCCTCGGGGGGCCCACGGACAATGAGCAGTTCTTC.

J is TRBJ2-5 and V is TRBV6-5; 13 bases agree with TRBD2. Trimming cost V 0 bases and J 5 bases; bases outside gene matches: 6. This CDR3 spans 17 amino acids. Germline V lookup: CDR1 MNHEY, CDR2 SVGAGI. CDR3 coding DNA: TGTGCCAGCAGTTACTCGGAACTAGCGGGGGGGCCCGAGACCCAGTACTTC. It encodes CASSYSELAGGPETQYF.

The gene calls are TRBV7-6 and TRBJ2-3; D tentatively reads TRBD1 or TRBD2 (5 bases each). This CDR3 contains 14 residues. Trimming pared 5 bases from V and 4 bases from J, leaving 13 bases between. Germline CDR1 is SGHVS and CDR2 is FNYEAQ. The CDR3 protein is CASSQGRGPDTQYF. The CDR3, as DNA: TGTGCCAGCAGCCAGGGACGTGGGCCAGATACGCAGTATTTT.

In its sample, this clonotype was seen a few times. V and J are TRBV10-3 and TRBJ2-7; 9 nucleotides agree with TRBD1. The junction had 14 bases not matched to a gene; V was cut back by 7 bases and J by 1 base. The germline V gene has CDR1 ENHRY and CDR2 SYGVKD. The CDR3 contains 17 residues. The CDR3 DNA is TGTGCCATCACCCCCGGGACAGGGCCTCATCGGTCCTACGAGCAGTACGTC. Translation: CAITPGTGPHRSYEQYV.

The V and J genes are TRBV12-1 and TRBJ1-3; the DNA was not used to check the table's D call, TRBD1. TRBV12-1 is annotated as a pseudogene. This CDR3 contains 15 residues. CDR3 amino acids: CASSFRQFPGNTIYF. Here the CDR3 DNA reads TGTGCCAGCAGCTTTCGACAGTTTCCTGGAAACACCATATATTTT.

This clonotype turned up a few times. The chain employs TRBV5-1 and TRBJ1-1; TRBD1 might be the D (5 bases). Germline CDR1 and CDR2: SGHRS and YFSETQ. CDR3 length: 15 amino acids. The V gene lost 3 bases and the J gene lost 4 bases, with 16 bases spanning the gap. The CDR3, as DNA: TGCGCCAGCAGCTACTCCGGGGCCGACGGCACTGAAGCTTTCTTT. It codes for CASSYSGADGTEAFF.

V gene TRBV6-5 combines with J gene TRBJ1-1; 7 nucleotides line up with TRBD1. The CDR3 sequence is 13 residues long. With 2 bases clipped from V and 10 bases from J, the junction kept 7 bases outside the gene matches. The V gene's germline CDR1 is MNHEY and CDR2 SVGAGI. Written as DNA, the CDR3 is TGTGCCAGCAGTTACCAGGGGGGGAGAGGAGCTTTCTTT. As protein: CASSYQGGRGAFF.

This clonotype was picked up many times. J is TRBJ2-1 and V is TRBV5-1; the D gene could be TRBD1 or TRBD2 (5 bases each). Per germline, CDR1 SGHRS and CDR2 YFSETQ. The CDR3 consists of 17 residues. The ends were cut back, 0 bases at V and 0 bases at J, with 13 bases in the middle. The CDR3 DNA reads TGCGCCAGCAGCTTGGGGACATTAGCGCTCTCCTACAATGAGCAGTTCTTC. Its translation is CASSLGTLALSYNEQFF.

The chain couples TRBV29-1 to TRBJ1-3; unclear D gene. The CDR3 length is 11 residues. Trimming cost V 4 bases and J 8 bases, with 9 bases left between them. Germline-derived CDR1 and CDR2 are SQVTM and ANQGSEA. CDR3 in amino acids: CSVGEGYTIYF. The CDR3 DNA reads TGCAGCGTTGGGGAGGGATACACCATATATTTT. Filled out from reference TRBV29-1 and TRBJ1-3, the complete variable domain reads SAVISQKPSRDICQRGTSLTIQCQVDSQVTMMFWYRQQPGQSLTLIATANQGSEATYESGFVIDKFPISRPNLTFSTLTVSNMSPEDSSIYLCSVGEGYTIYFGEGSWLTVV.

This clonotype occurred many times. This chain links TRBV7-2 with TRBJ2-1, with D possibly TRBD1 on 6 matching bases. The CDR3 is 14 residues long. Trimming left V 1 base short and J 7 bases short, with 11 bases between. The V gene's germline CDR1 is SGHTA and CDR2 FQGNSA. Here the CDR3 DNA reads TGTGCCAGCAGCTTAGGATCACAGGGAAATGAGCAGTTCTTC. This sequence encodes CASSLGSQGNEQFF.

This clonotype was recorded a few times. CDR3 in DNA: TGTGCCAGCAGCTCACCGGGACTAGCGGGGGGCCCCGTGTACTTC. This codes for CASSSPGLAGGPVYF. The V call is TRBV7-9, the J call TRBJ2-5; 15 positions agree with TRBD2. The germline V gene encodes CDR1 SEHNR and CDR2 FQNEAQ (reference sequence). Trimming at V came to 4 bases and at J to 13 bases, leaving 10 bases not matched to a gene. The CDR3 spans 15 residues. The variable domain in full, completed from reference TRBV7-9 and TRBJ2-5, reads DTGVSQNPRHKITKRGQNVTFRCDPISEHNRLYWYRQTLGQGPEFLTYFQNEAQLEKSRLLSDRFSAERPKGSFSTLEIQRTEQGDSAMYLCASSSPGLAGGPVYFGPGTRLLVL.

This clonotype was found once. The CDR3 sequence is CASRIPGQGAGELFF. CDR3 DNA: TGTGCCAGCAGGATACCGGGACAGGGCGCCGGGGAGCTGTTTTTT. The chain combines TRBV11-2 with TRBJ2-2; 9 positions match TRBD1. The germline gives CDR1 SGHAT, CDR2 FQNNGV. The CDR3 is 15 amino acids. The junction had 8 bases not matched to a gene; V was cut back by 6 bases and J by 6 bases.

This clonotype was found a few times. V is TRBV5-6 and J is TRBJ2-1, with 14 bases identical to TRBD2. With 0 bases clipped from V and 4 bases from J, the junction kept 6 bases outside the gene matches. The germline V gene has CDR1 SGHDT and CDR2 YYEEEE. The CDR3 covers 18 residues. CDR3: CASSLVGLAGVSYNEQFF. CDR3 in DNA: TGTGCCAGCAGCTTGGTGGGACTAGCGGGGGTATCTTACAATGAGCAGTTCTTC.

This sequence joins TRBV5-4 and TRBJ2-7, with D possibly TRBD1 on 6 matching bases. CDR3 length equals 13 residues. The V end lost 5 bases, the J end lost 3 bases, and 12 bases lay between the germline ends. Germline loops: CDR1 SGHNT, CDR2 YYREEE (reference sequence). The CDR3 nucleotides read TGTGCCAGCAGTCTTACAGGGCACTACGAGCAGTACTTC. It encodes CASSLTGHYEQYF.

This clonotype was seen more than once but under ten times. V gene TRBV6-2 or TRBV6-3 combines with J gene TRBJ2-7; 7 nucleotides align to TRBD1. CDR1 is MNHEY, CDR2 SVGEGT, per germline. Trimming at V came to 5 bases and at J to 3 bases, leaving 7 bases not matched to a gene. This CDR3 contains 14 residues. The CDR3 sequence is CASSPAGTVYEQYV. As DNA, the CDR3 is TGTGCCAGCAGTCCGGCCGGGACAGTCTACGAGCAGTACGTC.

This clonotype was seen repeatedly, ten times or more. The chain is built from TRBV6-6 and TRBJ2-1; 10 bases fit TRBD2. This CDR3 spans 15 amino acids. Germline V gives CDR1 MNHNY, CDR2 SVGAGI (reference sequence). J was trimmed by 7 bases and V by 7 bases; bases with no gene match: 10. In nucleotides, the CDR3 is TGTGCCAGCACCCCTCACCTAGCGGGGGCTAATGAGCAGTTCTTC. It is translated as CASTPHLAGANEQFF.

The chain carries TRBV12-3 or TRBV12-4 and TRBJ2-3; 8 bases line up with TRBD2. V was clipped by 2 bases and J by 4 bases; unmatched bases: 5. The CDR3 covers 15 residues. The CDR3 DNA sequence: TGTGCCAGCAGTTTAACCGGGGGGGCCGCAGATACGCAGTATTTT. Protein: CASSLTGGAADTQYF.

This clonotype was recorded a few times. The chain has TRBV7-2 and TRBJ2-1; TRBD1 aligns across 8 bases. Germline assignment: CDR1 SGHTA and CDR2 FQGNSA. With V trimmed by 5 bases and J by 5 bases, 14 bases remained unmatched. CDR3 length equals 17 residues. CDR3 nucleotide sequence: TGTGCCAGCAGCCCCCGCCTGACAGGGGTCCCCCACAATGAGCAGTTCTTC. Protein: CASSPRLTGVPHNEQFF.

This clonotype has just a few counts. V gene TRBV9 combines with J gene TRBJ2-2; the D gene could be TRBD1 or TRBD2 (5 bases each). Germline loops: CDR1 SGDLS, CDR2 YYNGEE. The CDR3 has 14 residues. Trimming cost V 7 bases and J 0 bases, with 10 bases left between them. The DNA for the CDR3 is TGTGCCAGCCGGGACCTATCGAACACCGGGGAGCTGTTTTTT. Protein: CASRDLSNTGELFF.

The sample holds many counts of this clonotype. The rearrangement links TRBV7-3 to TRBJ2-1, with D possibly TRBD2 on 6 matching bases. The length of the CDR3 is 15 residues. Germline V gene data show CDR1 as SGHTA and CDR2 as FQGTGA. Trimming cost V 4 bases and J 0 bases, with 10 bases left between them. CDR3 protein: CASSSYGSSYNEQFF. The CDR3 region has the DNA TGTGCCAGCAGCTCCTACGGGAGCTCCTACAATGAGCAGTTCTTC.

This chain joins TRBV7-2 and TRBJ1-5; a possible D gene is TRBD1 (5 bases). Trimming removed 2 bases at V and 5 bases at J, with 13 bases between. The CDR3 runs to 15 residues. Germline CDR1 is SGHTA and CDR2 is FQGNSA. CDR3 nucleotides: TGTGCCAGCAGCTTACTGGAGGGACGGTATCAGCCCCAGCATTTT. Protein product: CASSLLEGRYQPQHF.